This TCR beta chain stems from a study of CD4 T cells in relation to SARS-CoV-2 and coronaviruses. General study points: Culture-expanded clones reflect memory recall rather than primary priming during culture.

The repertoire was sequenced with immunoSEQ multiplex PCR; TCRdb's copy has only in-frame clones and lacks some. The table includes around 41,000 clones, approximately 80% detected once. For around ten days, around 91,000 sorted CD4+ cells grew with T cell-depleted PBMCs and CEF. The germline V and J ends were trimmed by 0 bases and 11 bases, with 4 bases remaining between them. This CDR3 is built from 10 residues. Germline V gene data show CDR1 as SGHAT and CDR2 as FQNNGV. This clone was detected only a few times. Its antigen is not identified. The sample taken for sequencing was naive CD4+ T cells from PBMCs, cultured in vitro. Subset: naive CD4+ T cells isolated by negative enrichment. The chain recombines TRBV11-2 with TRBJ1-1; D gene ambiguous. This receptor was taken from an adult with COVID-19. The CDR3 DNA reads as TGTGCCAGCAGCTTAGACAAGGCTTTCTTT. It yields the protein CASSLDKAFF.